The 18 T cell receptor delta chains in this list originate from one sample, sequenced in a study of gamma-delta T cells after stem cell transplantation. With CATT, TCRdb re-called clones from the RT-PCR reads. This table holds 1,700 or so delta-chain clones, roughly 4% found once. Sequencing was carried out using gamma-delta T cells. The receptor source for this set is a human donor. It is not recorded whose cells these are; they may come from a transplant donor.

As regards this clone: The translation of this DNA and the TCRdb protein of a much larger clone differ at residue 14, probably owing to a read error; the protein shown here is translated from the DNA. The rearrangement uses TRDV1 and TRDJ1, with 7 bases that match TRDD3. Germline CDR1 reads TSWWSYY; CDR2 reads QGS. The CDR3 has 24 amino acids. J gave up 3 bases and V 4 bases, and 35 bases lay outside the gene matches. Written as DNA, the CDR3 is TGTGCTCTTGGGGCTTTGGGCCCTCACCTACTCCTGGGGGGGACCTGGGGCTGCCCCGATAAACTCATCTTT. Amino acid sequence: CALGALGPHLLLGGTWGCPDKLIF.

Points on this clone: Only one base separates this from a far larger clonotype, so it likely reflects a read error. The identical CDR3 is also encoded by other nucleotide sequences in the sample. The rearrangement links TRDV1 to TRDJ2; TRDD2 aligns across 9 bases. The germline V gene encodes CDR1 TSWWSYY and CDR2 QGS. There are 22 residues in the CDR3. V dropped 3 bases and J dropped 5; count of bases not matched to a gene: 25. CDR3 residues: CALGDPGPFLPWGPNFTAQLFF. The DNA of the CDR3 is TGTGCTCTTGGGGACCCCGGCCCCTTCCTACCCTGGGGGCCAAATTTTACAGCACAACTCTTCTTT.

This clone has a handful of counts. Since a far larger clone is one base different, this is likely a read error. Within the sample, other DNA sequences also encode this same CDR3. Here the CDR3 reads CALGDPGPFLPWGPNFTAQLFF. In nucleotides, the CDR3 is TGTGCTCTTGGGGACCCCGGCCCCTTCCTACCCTGGGGTCCCAATTTTACAGCACAACTCTTCTTT. This chain uses TRDV1 with TRDJ2; the match to TRDD2 covers 9 bases. The CDR3 is made up of 22 amino acids. CDR1 and CDR2 from the germline V gene are TSWWSYY and QGS. The V and J ends lost 3 bases and 5 bases, in that order; junction bases with no gene match: 25.

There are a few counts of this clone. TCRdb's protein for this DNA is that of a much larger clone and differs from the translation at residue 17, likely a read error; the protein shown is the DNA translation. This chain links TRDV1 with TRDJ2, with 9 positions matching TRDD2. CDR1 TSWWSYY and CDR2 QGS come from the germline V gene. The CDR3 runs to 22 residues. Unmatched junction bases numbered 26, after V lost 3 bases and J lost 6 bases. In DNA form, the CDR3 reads TGTGCTCTTGGGGACCCCGGCCCCTTCCTACCCTGGGGGCCCAATTTTGCAGCACAACTCTTCTTT. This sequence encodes CALGDPGPFLPWGPNFAAQLFF.

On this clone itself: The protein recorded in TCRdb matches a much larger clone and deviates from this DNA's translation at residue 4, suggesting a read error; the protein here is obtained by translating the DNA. CDR3 DNA sequence: TGTGCTCTTAGGGAAATAGGGCAGTCCTACAAAGTACTGGGGGAGTCGTACACCGATAAACTCATCTTT. This gives the protein CALREIGQSYKVLGESYTDKLIF. V gene TRDV1 combines with J gene TRDJ1, with 9 bases that match TRDD3. The CDR3 loop spans 23 amino acids. CDR1 and CDR2 from the germline V gene are TSWWSYY and QGS.

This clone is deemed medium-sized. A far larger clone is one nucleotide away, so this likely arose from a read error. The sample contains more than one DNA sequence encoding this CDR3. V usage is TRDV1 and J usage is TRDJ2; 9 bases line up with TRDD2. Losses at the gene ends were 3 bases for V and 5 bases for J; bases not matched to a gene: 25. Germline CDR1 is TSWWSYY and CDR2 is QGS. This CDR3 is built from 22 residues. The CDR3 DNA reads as TGTGCTCTTGGGGACCCCGGCCCCTTCCTACCCTGGGGACCCAATTTTACAGCACAACTCTTCTTT. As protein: CALGDPGPFLPWGPNFTAQLFF.

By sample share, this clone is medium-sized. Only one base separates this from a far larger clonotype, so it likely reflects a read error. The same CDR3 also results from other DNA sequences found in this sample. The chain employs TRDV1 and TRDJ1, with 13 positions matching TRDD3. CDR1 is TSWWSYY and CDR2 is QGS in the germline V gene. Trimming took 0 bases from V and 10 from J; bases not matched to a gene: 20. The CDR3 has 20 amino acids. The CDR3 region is CALGELELYWGIRTPSGLIF. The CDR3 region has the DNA TGTGCTCTTGGGGAACTCGAGTTGTACTGGGGGATACGCACCCCATCGGGACTCATCTTT.

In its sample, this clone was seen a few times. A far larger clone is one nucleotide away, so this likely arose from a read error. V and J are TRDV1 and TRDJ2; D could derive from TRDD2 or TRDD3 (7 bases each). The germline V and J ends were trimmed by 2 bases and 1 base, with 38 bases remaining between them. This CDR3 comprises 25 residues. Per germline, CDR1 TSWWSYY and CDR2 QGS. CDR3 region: CALGESTHFLLLYWGRQILTAQLFF. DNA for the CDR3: TGTGCTCTTGGGGAATCCACTCATTTCCTACTGTTATACTGGGGCCGCCAGATTTTGACAGCACAACTCTTCTTT.

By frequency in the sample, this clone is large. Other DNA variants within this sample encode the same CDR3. CDR3 nucleotides: TGTGCTCTTGGGGATAACTGGGGGGTGGGAATGGCCGATAAACTCATCTTT. Translation gives CALGDNWGVGMADKLIF. The chain recombines TRDV1 with TRDJ1; 8 bases match TRDD3. V trimming: 3 bases; J trimming: 3 bases; junction bases outside the gene matches: 12. The germline CDR1 and CDR2 sequences are TSWWSYY and QGS. This CDR3 comprises 17 residues.

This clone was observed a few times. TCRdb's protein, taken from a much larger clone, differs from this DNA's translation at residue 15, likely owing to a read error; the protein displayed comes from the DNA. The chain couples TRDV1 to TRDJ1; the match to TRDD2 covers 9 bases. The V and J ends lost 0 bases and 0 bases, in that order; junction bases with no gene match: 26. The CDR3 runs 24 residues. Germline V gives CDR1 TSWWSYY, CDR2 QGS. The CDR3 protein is CALGELRSAFLLRRENPYTDKLIF. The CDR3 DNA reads TGTGCTCTTGGGGAACTCAGATCGGCCTTCCTACTACGCCGGGAGAACCCGTACACCGATAAACTCATCTTT.

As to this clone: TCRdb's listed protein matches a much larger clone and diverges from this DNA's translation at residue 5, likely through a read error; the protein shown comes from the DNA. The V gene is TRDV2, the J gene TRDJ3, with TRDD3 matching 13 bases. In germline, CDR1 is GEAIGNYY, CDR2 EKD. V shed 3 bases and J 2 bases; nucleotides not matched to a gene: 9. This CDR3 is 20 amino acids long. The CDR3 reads CACDSDWGIRNTWDTRQMFF. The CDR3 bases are TGTGCCTGTGACTCCGACTGGGGGATACGCAACACCTGGGACACCCGACAGATGTTTTTC.

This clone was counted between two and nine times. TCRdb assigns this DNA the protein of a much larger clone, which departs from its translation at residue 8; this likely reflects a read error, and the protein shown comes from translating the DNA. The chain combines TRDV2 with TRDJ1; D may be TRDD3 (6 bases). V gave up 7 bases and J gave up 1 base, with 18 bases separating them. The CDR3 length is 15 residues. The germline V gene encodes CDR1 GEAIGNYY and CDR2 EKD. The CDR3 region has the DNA TGTGCCTGCATGGCCTTGGGGGGTAGCACCGATAAACTCATCTTT. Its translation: CACMALGGSTDKLIF.

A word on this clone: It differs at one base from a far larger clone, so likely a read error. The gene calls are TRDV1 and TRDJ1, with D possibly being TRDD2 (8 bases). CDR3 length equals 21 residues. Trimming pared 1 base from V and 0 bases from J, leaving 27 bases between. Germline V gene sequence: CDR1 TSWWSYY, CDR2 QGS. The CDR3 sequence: CALGERFLPWGTPEYTDKLIF. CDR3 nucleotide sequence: TGTGCTCTTGGGGAACGCTTCCTACCGTGGGGGACACCCGAGTACACCGATAAACTCATCTTT.

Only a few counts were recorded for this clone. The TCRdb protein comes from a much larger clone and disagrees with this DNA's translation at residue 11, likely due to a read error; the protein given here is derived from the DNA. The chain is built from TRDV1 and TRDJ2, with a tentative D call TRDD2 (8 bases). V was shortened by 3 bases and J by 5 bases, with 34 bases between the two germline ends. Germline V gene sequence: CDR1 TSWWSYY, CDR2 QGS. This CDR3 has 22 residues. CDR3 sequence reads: CALGDPGPFLTWGPNFTAQLFF. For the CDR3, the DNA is TGTGCTCTTGGGGACCCCGGCCCCTTCCTAACCTGGGGGCCCAATTTTACAGCACAACTCTTCTTT.

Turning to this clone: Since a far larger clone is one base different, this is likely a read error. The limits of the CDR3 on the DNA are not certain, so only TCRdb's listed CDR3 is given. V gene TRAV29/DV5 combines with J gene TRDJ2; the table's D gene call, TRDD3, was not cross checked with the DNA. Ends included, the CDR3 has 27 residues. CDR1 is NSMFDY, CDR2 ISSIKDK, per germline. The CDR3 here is CSVLLCSRREVISYVSTRANLTAQLFF.

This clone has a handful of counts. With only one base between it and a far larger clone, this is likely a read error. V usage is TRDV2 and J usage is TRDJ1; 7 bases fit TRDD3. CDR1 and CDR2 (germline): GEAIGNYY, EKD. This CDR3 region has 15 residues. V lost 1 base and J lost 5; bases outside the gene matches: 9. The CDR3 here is CACDTLGAKMDKLIF. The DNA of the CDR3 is TGTGCCTGTGACACGCTGGGGGCCAAGATGGATAAACTCATCTTT.

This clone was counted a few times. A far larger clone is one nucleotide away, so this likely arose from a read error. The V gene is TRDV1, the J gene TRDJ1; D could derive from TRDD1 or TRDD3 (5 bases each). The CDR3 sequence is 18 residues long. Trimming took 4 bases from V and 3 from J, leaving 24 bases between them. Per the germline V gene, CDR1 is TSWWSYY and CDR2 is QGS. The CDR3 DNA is TGTGCTCTTGGGGGGATAGTATACTTACCCTCGTACGCCGATAAACTCATCTTT. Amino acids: CALGGIVYLPSYADKLIF.

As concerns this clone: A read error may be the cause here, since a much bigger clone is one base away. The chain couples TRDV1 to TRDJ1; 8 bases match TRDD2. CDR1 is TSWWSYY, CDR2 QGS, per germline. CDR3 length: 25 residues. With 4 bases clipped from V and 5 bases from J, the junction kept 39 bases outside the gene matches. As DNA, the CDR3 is TGTGCTCTTGGGGGGAACGGCTTCCTACTCCTTGACAAGCAGGGGGTACGAGGGAGGGCGGATAAACTCATCTTT. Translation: CALGGNGFLLLDKQGVRGRADKLIF.